Listed below are T cell receptor beta chains from one sample, sequenced in a study of control samples from healthy donors and cancer patients. TCRdb's table, derived via immunoSEQ multiplex PCR, lists solely in-frame clones and lacks some. The sample consists of roughly 120,000 clones, approximately 90% of them appearing once. The specimen sequenced was blood. These receptors were obtained from a woman aged 45-59 years in good health. Both conserved end residues are trimmed from each CDR3. Where a row states a size, it is once, few, many or the class of an expanded clone; other rows omit it.

V gene,J gene,clone size,CDR3 protein
TRBV4-3,TRBJ2-3,.,ASSQGTSAYTDTQY
TRBV18,TRBJ1-2,once,ASSPNRGPDGYT
TRBV24-1,TRBJ2-7,.,ATSDLWGARDEQY
TRBV20-1,TRBJ2-5,medium-sized,SASGGRETQY
TRBV19,TRBJ2-5,.,ASSINSQETQY
TRBV30,TRBJ2-2,.,AWSQTGGRAGELF
TRBV14,TRBJ2-1,.,ASSQGLADSYNEQF
TRBV12-3/TRBV12-4,TRBJ2-1,.,ACSSYNEQF
TRBV9,TRBJ2-3,once,ASSAQELAGPSATQY
TRBV7-9,TRBJ2-3,.,ASSRVAGAADTQY
TRBV5-4,TRBJ1-1,.,ASSFGGKMNTEAF
TRBV2,TRBJ2-3,.,ASTEADTQY
TRBV6-5,TRBJ2-7,.,ASRRSGTGNIEQY
TRBV7-2,TRBJ2-1,.,ASSRSGGDYNEQF
TRBV9,TRBJ2-1,.,ASSVDTSGGDEQF
TRBV24-1,TRBJ2-1,.,ATSDPTRRERGEQF
TRBV3-1/TRBV3-2,TRBJ2-7,.,ASSPETGRYEQY
TRBV4-3,TRBJ1-4,.,ASSLGTATNEKLF
TRBV19,TRBJ2-1,.,ATQWTSGRSKTGNEQF
TRBV19,TRBJ2-1,.,ASALSGTGPYNEQF
TRBV2,TRBJ2-5,.,ASKLGGGPQETQY
TRBV7-6,TRBJ1-1,.,ASSRYRDTEAF
TRBV5-4,TRBJ2-5,.,ASSLSGAGWETQY
TRBV14,TRBJ1-2,.,ASSQAGRGRGYT
TRBV30,TRBJ1-5,.,AWSGGGNQPQH
TRBV9,TRBJ2-3,.,ASGHGGTQY
TRBV4-3,TRBJ2-6,.,ASSQAGPSLAGANVLT
TRBV19,TRBJ1-2,.,ASSDRGIGGYT
TRBV5-6,TRBJ1-6,few,ASSLIGRGSSPLH
TRBV3-1/TRBV3-2,TRBJ1-6,once,ASSLLPGYNSPLH
TRBV15,TRBJ2-1,.,ATSGREASWFDEQF
TRBV6-1,TRBJ1-6,many,ASSETWKDSPLH
TRBV7-2,TRBJ1-2,few,ASSRSTGIGYT
TRBV3-1/TRBV3-2,TRBJ2-5,.,ASSQTRLAGGETQY
TRBV7-3,TRBJ2-2,.,ASASPVGTSGGELF
TRBV30,TRBJ1-2,.,AWSWQGLGGYT
TRBV29-1,TRBJ2-2,few,SGRDSYTGELF
TRBV18,TRBJ2-3,once,ASSPAAGQGHY
TRBV15,TRBJ2-1,once,ATSRNVLGSYNEQF
TRBV12-3/TRBV12-4,TRBJ1-2,once,ASSWDRFYGYT
TRBV29-1,TRBJ2-7,.,SAAGTGYEQY
TRBV30,TRBJ1-1,.,AWTTTGGWWTEAF
TRBV5-8,TRBJ2-1,.,ASSFGTVSYNEQF
TRBV27,TRBJ1-5,.,ASSFLTGQPQH
TRBV5-1,TRBJ1-4,.,ASVELEDRVNEKLF